The T cell receptor (beta chain) described here comes from a study of blood T cells in healthy people across ages. Next came a second PCR, run for about 6 to 12 cycles, which used a sample-barcoded 5' primer along with a J-beta primer mix. MiXCR, run by TCRdb on the 5' RACE reads, gives a single entry per CDR3 protein. In the table there are around 1.5 million distinct CDR3 sequences, about 35% of which are singletons. The study, taken as a whole, reports: Per million T cells, TCR beta diversity dropped roughly linearly as age increased. Reliance upon unsorted PBMCs precluded definitive naive versus antigen-experienced comparison. With naive T cell percentage, TCR beta diversity showed a strong correlation.

Researchers isolated at least 6 million PBMCs per sample. Looked up from germline, CDR1 is SGHAT and CDR2 is FQNNGV. The V segment lost 1 base and the J segment 0 bases; nucleotides outside the gene matches: 2. This CDR3 has 16 amino acids. This clonotype was recorded a few times. Its antigen is currently unknown. The source is a woman aged 30 to 39 in good health. The sequenced sample was blood. The rearrangement joins TRBV11-2 to TRBJ2-1, with 8 bases fitting TRBD2. The CDR3, as DNA: TGTGCCAGCAGCTTAGGCGGGGGGTTCTCCTACAATGAGCAGTTCTTC. Translation gives CASSLGGGFSYNEQFF.